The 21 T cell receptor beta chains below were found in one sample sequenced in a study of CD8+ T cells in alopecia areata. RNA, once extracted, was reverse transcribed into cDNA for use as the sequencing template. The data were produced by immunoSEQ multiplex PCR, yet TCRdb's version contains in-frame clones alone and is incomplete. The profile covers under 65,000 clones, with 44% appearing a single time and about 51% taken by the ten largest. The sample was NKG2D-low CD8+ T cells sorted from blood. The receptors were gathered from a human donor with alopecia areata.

The CDR3 protein is CASSISGTPNTEAFF. CDR3 DNA sequence: TGCGCCAGCAGCATATCCGGGACACCTAACACTGAAGCTTTCTTT. The rearrangement joins TRBV5-1 to TRBJ1-1; D might be TRBD1 (6 bases). CDR1 is SGHRS, CDR2 YFSETQ, per germline. This CDR3 comprises 15 residues. The V and J ends lost 4 bases and 2 bases respectively, with 15 bases between them.

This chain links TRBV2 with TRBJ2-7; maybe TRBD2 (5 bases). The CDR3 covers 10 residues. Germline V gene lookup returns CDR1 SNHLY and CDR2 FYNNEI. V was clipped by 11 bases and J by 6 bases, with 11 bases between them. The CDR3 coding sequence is TGTGCCTCCCAAGGGAGCGAGCAGTACTTC. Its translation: CASQGSEQYF.

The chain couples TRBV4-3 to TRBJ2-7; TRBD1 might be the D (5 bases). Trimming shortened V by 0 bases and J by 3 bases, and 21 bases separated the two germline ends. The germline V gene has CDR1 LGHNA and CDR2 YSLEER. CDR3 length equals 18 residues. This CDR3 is CASSQDLQVRQGIYEQYF. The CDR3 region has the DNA TGCGCCAGCAGCCAAGATCTTCAAGTAAGGCAGGGTATCTACGAGCAGTACTTC.

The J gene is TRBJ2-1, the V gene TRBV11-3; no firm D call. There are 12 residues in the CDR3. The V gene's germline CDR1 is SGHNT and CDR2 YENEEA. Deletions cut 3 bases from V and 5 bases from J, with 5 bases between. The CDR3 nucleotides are TGTGCCAGCAGCTTTTTCAACAATGAGCAGTTCTTC. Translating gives CASSFFNNEQFF. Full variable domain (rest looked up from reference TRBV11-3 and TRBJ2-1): EAGVVQSPRYKIIEKKQPVAFWCNPISGHNTLYWYLQNLGQGPELLIRYENEEAVDDSQLPKDRFSAERLKGVDSTLKIQPAELGDSAVYLCASSFFNNEQFFGPGTRLTVL.

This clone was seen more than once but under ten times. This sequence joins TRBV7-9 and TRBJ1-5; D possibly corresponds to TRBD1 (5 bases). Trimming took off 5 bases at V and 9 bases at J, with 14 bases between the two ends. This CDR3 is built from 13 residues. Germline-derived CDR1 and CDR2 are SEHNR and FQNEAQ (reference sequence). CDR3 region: CASSLHGGRPQHF. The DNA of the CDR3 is TGTGCCAGCAGCCTACACGGGGGTCGGCCCCAGCATTTT.

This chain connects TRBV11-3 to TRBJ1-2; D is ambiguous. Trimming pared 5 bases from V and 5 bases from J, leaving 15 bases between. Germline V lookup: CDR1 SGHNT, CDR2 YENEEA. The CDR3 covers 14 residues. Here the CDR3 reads CASSPWGEGYGYTF. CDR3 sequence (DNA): TGTGCCAGCAGCCCTTGGGGAGAAGGGTATGGCTACACCTTC.

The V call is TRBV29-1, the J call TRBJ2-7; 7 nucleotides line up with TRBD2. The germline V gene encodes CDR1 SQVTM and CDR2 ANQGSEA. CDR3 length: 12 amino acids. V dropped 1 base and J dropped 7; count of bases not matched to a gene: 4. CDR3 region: CSVEGLGGEQYF. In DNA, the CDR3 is TGCAGCGTTGAAGGACTGGGGGGGGAGCAGTACTTC.

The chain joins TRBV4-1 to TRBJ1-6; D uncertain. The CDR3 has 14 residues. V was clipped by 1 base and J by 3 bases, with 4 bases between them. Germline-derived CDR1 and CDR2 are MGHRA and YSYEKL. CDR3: CASSQASYNSPLHF. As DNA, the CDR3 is TGCGCCAGCAGCCAAGCCAGCTATAATTCACCCCTCCACTTT.

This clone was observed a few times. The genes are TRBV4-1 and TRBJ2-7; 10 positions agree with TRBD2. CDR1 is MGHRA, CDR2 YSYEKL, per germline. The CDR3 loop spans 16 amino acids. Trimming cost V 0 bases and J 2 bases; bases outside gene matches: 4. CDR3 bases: TGCGCCAGCAGCCAAGACCCGAGCGGGAGGGCCTACGAGCAGTACTTC. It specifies CASSQDPSGRAYEQYF.

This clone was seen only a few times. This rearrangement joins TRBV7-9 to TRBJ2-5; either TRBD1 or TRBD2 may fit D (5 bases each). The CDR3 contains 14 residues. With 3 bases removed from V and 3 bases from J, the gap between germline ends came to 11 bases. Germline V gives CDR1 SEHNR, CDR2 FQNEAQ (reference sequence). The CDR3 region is CASSFNRGEETQYF. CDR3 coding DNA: TGTGCCAGCAGCTTTAACCGGGGCGAAGAGACCCAGTACTTC.

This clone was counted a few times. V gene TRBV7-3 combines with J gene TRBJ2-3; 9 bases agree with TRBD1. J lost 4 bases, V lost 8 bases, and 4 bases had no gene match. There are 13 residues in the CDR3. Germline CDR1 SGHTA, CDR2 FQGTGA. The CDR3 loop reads CASRGTGPDTQYF. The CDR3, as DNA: TGTGCCAGCCGTGGGACAGGGCCAGATACGCAGTATTTT.

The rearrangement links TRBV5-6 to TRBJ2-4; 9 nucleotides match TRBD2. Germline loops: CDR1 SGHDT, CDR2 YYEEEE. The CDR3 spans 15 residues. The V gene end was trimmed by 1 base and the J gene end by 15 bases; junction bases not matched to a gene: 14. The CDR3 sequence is CASSLLRSGRILGYF. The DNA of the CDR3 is TGTGCCAGCAGCTTGTTACGGAGCGGGAGGATACTCGGGTACTTC.

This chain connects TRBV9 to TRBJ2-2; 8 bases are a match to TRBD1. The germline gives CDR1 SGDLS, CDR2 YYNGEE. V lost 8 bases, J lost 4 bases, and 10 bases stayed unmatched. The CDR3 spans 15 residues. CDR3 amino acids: CASPRGQGSTGELFF. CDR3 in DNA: TGTGCCAGTCCCCGCGGACAGGGAAGCACCGGGGAGCTGTTTTTT. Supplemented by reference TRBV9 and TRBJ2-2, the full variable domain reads DSGVTQTPKHLITATGQRVTLRCSPRSGDLSVYWYQQSLDQGLQFLIQYYNGEERAKGNILERFSAQQFPDLHSELNLSSLELGDSALYFCASPRGQGSTGELFFGEGSRLTVL.

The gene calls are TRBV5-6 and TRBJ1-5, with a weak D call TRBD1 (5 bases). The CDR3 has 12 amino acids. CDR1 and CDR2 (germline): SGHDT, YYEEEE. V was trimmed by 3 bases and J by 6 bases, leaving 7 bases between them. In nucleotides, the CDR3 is TGTGCCAGCAGCTCCGGGGGTCAGCCCCAGCATTTT. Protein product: CASSSGGQPQHF.

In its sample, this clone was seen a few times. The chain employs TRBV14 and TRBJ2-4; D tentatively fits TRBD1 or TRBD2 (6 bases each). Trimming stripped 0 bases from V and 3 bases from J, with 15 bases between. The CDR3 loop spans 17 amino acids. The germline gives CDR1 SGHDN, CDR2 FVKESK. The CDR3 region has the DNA TGTGCCAGCAGCCAAGACGGGGGCCGCGAAGTCAAAAACATTCAGTACTTC. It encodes CASSQDGGREVKNIQYF.

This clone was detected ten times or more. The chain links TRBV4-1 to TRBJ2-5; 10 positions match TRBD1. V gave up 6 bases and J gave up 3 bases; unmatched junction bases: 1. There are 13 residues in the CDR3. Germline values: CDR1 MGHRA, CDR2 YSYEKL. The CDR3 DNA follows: TGCGCCAGCAGTGGGACAGGGGAAGAGACCCAGTACTTC. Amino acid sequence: CASSGTGEETQYF.

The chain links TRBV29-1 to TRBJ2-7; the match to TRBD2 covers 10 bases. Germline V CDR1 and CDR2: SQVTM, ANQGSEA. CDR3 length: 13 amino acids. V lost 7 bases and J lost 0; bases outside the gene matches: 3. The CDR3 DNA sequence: TGCAGCGGTACTAGCGGGATCTCCTACGAGCAGTACTTC. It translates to CSGTSGISYEQYF.

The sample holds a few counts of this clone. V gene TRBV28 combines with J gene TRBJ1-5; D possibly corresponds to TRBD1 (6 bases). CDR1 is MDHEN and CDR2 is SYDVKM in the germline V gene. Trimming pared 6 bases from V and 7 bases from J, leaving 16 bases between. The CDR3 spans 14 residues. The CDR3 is CASSPGGRRQPQHF. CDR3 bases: TGTGCCAGCAGCCCGGGGGGCCGCAGGCAGCCCCAGCATTTT.

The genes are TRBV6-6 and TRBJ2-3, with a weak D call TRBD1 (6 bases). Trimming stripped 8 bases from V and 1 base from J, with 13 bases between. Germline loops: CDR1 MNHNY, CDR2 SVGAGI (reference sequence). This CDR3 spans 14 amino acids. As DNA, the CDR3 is TGTGCCAGCCATTGGGGGCCGGGCACAGATACGCAGTATTTT. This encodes CASHWGPGTDTQYF.

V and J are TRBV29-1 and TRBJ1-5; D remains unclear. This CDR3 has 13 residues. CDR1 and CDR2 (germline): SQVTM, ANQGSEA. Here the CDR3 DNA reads TGCACCCTTCTGGGGAGAAGCAATCAGCCCCAGCATTTT. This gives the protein CTLLGRSNQPQHF.

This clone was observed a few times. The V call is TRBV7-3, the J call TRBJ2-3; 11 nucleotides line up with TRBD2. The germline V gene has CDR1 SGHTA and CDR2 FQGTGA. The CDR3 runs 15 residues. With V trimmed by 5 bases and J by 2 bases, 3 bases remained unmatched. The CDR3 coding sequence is TGTGCCAGCAGCCTACTAGCGGGAGCCACAGATACGCAGTATTTT. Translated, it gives CASSLLAGATDTQYF.